This TCR beta chain comes out of a study of T cells in localized non-small cell lung cancer. Study observations and caveats: Maximal T cell clonality occurred in uninvolved adjacent lung, with tumor ranking below it. When the top 100 tumor clones were examined, a median approximately 59 of them also appeared in the adjacent lung, which was paired and uninvolved.

Remarks on this clone: Its antigen is still unknown.

Germline lookup yields CDR1 SEHNR and CDR2 FQNEAQ (reference sequence). The germline V and J ends were trimmed by 3 bases and 3 bases, with 5 bases remaining between them. The CDR3 consists of 13 residues. Generated by immunoSEQ multiplex PCR, the TCRdb table keeps only in-frame clones and is missing some. Of about 25,000 clones listed, roughly 90% are singletons. This chain connects TRBV7-9 to TRBJ1-4; D uncertain. The receptor was derived from a man between 35 and 75 years old with stage III squamous cell lung carcinoma. The source was peripheral blood, collected before any cancer treatment. As DNA, the CDR3 is TGTGCCAGCAGCTTGGACGCTAATGAAAAACTGTTTTTT. Translating gives CASSLDANEKLFF.